This TCR beta chain was sequenced in a study of blood T cells in healthy people across ages. Overall study findings and caveats: Expanded clonotype shifts may have been confounded, as the donors had an unknown CMV status. It was held that diversity estimates obtained from one million T cells represented underestimates. Among T cells, TCR beta diversity per million cells dropped roughly linearly as age rose. Compared with aged donors, long-lived donors showed fewer expanded clones, suggesting selection.

To note about this clonotype: Its cognate antigen is unknown.

Sample-barcoded 5' priming and a J-beta primer mix drove a second PCR of about 7 to 11 cycles. TCRdb redid the calling of the 5' RACE reads with MiXCR, one entry per CDR3 protein. The sample records approximately 1.5 million distinct CDR3 sequences, around 35% being singletons. Material: blood. The sequence was collected from a woman in her twenties or thirties in good health.

DNA for the CDR3: TGTGCCAGCAGCTTAGGCGGTAGCGGGAAGGGGTTCCAAGAGACCCAGTACTTC. Its translation: CASSLGGSGKGFQETQYF. The gene calls are TRBV7-9 and TRBJ2-5; 8 bases match TRBD2. This CDR3 spans 18 amino acids. Germline V gives CDR1 SEHNR, CDR2 FQNEAQ (reference sequence). The junction had 11 bases not matched to a gene; V was cut back by 1 base and J by 1 base.